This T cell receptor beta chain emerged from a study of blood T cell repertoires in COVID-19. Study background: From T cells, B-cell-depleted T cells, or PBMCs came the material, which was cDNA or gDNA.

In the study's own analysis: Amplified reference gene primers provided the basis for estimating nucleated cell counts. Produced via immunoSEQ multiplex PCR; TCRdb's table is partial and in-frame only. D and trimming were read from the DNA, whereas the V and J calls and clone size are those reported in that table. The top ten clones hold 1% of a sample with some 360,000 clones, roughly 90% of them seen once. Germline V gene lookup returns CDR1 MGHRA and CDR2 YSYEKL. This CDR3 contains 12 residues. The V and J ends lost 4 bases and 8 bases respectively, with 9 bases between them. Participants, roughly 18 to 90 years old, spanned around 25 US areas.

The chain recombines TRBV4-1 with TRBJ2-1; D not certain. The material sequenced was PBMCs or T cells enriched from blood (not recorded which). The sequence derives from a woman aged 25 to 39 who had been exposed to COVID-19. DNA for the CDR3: TGCGCCAGCAGCCTCTCCTCGGATGAGCAGTTCTTC. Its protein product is CASSLSSDEQFF.